A selection of T cell receptor beta chains follows, all from one sample in a study of blood T cell repertoires in COVID-19. Clones were sequenced by immunoSEQ multiplex PCR, and TCRdb holds only the in-frame ones, with some missing. The sample consists of about 230,000 clones, approximately 82% of them appearing once. Material: peripheral blood. The receptor source for this set is a man at least 80 years old with acute or convalescent COVID-19. Both conserved end residues are part of each CDR3. Fields, in order: J gene, clone size, V gene, D gene, CDR3 protein, CDR3 DNA. A D gene is named only where the DNA matches it firmly. Rows may omit the clone size; those that give it use once, few, many or a size class.

J gene: TRBJ1-6; clone size: -; V gene: TRBV19; D gene: -; CDR3 protein: CATRTETFNSPLHF; CDR3 DNA: TGTGCCACTAGGACAGAAACCTTTAATTCACCCCTCCACTTT
J gene: TRBJ2-7; clone size: -; V gene: TRBV6-2/TRBV6-3; D gene: TRBD2; CDR3 protein: CASSNSGRPEQYF; CDR3 DNA: TGTGCCAGCAGTAATAGCGGGAGGCCCGAGCAGTACTTC
J gene: TRBJ1-2; clone size: few; V gene: TRBV7-2; D gene: -; CDR3 protein: CASSPPGGRFGYTF; CDR3 DNA: TGTGCCAGCAGCCCCCCGGGGGGGCGTTTTGGCTACACCTTC
J gene: TRBJ2-1; clone size: -; V gene: TRBV5-1; D gene: TRBD2; CDR3 protein: CASSFRLAGEYEQFF; CDR3 DNA: TGCGCCAGCAGCTTCAGGCTAGCGGGGGAATATGAGCAGTTCTTC
J gene: TRBJ2-7; clone size: -; V gene: TRBV27; D gene: -; CDR3 protein: CASSISAGRYEQYF; CDR3 DNA: TGTGCCAGCAGTATTTCGGCAGGGCGGTACGAGCAGTACTTC
J gene: TRBJ2-4; clone size: -; V gene: TRBV18; D gene: -; CDR3 protein: CASSPGSPKNIQYF; CDR3 DNA: TGTGCCAGCTCACCCGGGAGTCCCAAAAACATTCAGTACTTC
J gene: TRBJ1-5; clone size: -; V gene: TRBV6-6; D gene: -; CDR3 protein: CASSSTGLSNQPQHF; CDR3 DNA: TGTGCCAGCAGTTCAACAGGGCTCAGCAATCAGCCCCAGCATTTT
J gene: TRBJ1-1; clone size: -; V gene: TRBV28; D gene: -; CDR3 protein: CASSTGGRNTEAFF; CDR3 DNA: TGTGCCAGCAGCACCGGCGGGAGGAACACTGAAGCTTTCTTT
J gene: TRBJ2-7; clone size: -; V gene: TRBV14; D gene: -; CDR3 protein: CASSPSGLAVYEQYF; CDR3 DNA: TGTGCCAGCAGCCCTTCAGGACTGGCAGTCTACGAGCAGTACTTC
J gene: TRBJ2-2; clone size: -; V gene: TRBV19; D gene: -; CDR3 protein: CASSIGQGNTGELFF; CDR3 DNA: TGTGCCAGTAGTATCGGTCAGGGCAACACCGGGGAGCTGTTTTTT
J gene: TRBJ2-7; clone size: -; V gene: TRBV7-2; D gene: TRBD2; CDR3 protein: CASSSPSGGNEQYF; CDR3 DNA: TGTGCCAGCAGTTCCCCCAGCGGGGGGAACGAGCAGTACTTC
J gene: TRBJ2-2; clone size: -; V gene: TRBV10-2; D gene: -; CDR3 protein: CASSELAAPNTGELFF; CDR3 DNA: TGCGCCAGCAGTGAGTTGGCGGCCCCTAACACCGGGGAGCTGTTTTTT
J gene: TRBJ2-2; clone size: -; V gene: TRBV5-1; D gene: -; CDR3 protein: CASSLGRGTGELFF; CDR3 DNA: TGCGCCAGCAGCTTGGGTAGGGGAACCGGGGAGCTGTTTTTT
J gene: TRBJ2-1; clone size: -; V gene: TRBV5-1; D gene: TRBD2; CDR3 protein: CASSLSGEYYNEQFF; CDR3 DNA: TGCGCCAGCAGCTTAAGCGGGGAATACTACAATGAGCAGTTCTTC
J gene: TRBJ1-4; clone size: -; V gene: TRBV2; D gene: TRBD1; CDR3 protein: CASSAGTDEKLFF; CDR3 DNA: TGTGCCAGCAGTGCCGGGACAGACGAAAAACTGTTTTTT
J gene: TRBJ1-4; clone size: once; V gene: TRBV6-1; D gene: -; CDR3 protein: CASSDTRWEKLFF; CDR3 DNA: TGTGCCAGCAGTGATACTCGGTGGGAAAAACTGTTTTTT
J gene: TRBJ1-6; clone size: -; V gene: TRBV27; D gene: -; CDR3 protein: CASSLYGGGNSPLHF; CDR3 DNA: TGTGCCAGCAGTTTATACGGAGGCGGGAATTCACCCCTCCACTTT
J gene: TRBJ2-7; clone size: -; V gene: TRBV7-9; D gene: -; CDR3 protein: CASSLVSGYSSYEQYF; CDR3 DNA: TGTGCCAGCAGCTTAGTAAGCGGGTACAGCTCCTACGAGCAGTACTTC
J gene: TRBJ2-3; clone size: -; V gene: TRBV5-4; D gene: -; CDR3 protein: CASSTPQASTDTQYF; CDR3 DNA: TGTGCCAGCAGCACCCCTCAGGCCAGCACAGATACGCAGTATTTT
J gene: TRBJ2-3; clone size: -; V gene: TRBV7-9; D gene: -; CDR3 protein: CASSLVSGNYTQYF; CDR3 DNA: TGTGCCAGCAGCTTAGTTTCAGGGAATTATACGCAGTATTTT
J gene: TRBJ2-5; clone size: -; V gene: TRBV7-7; D gene: TRBD2; CDR3 protein: CASSFSTSGLETQYF; CDR3 DNA: TGTGCCAGCAGCTTTTCCACTAGCGGCTTAGAGACCCAGTACTTC
J gene: TRBJ2-1; clone size: -; V gene: TRBV10-1; D gene: TRBD2; CDR3 protein: CASSESSGSYNEQFF; CDR3 DNA: TGCGCCAGCAGTGAGTCAAGCGGGAGCTACAATGAGCAGTTCTTC
J gene: TRBJ1-1; clone size: -; V gene: TRBV19; D gene: -; CDR3 protein: CASSIAPGEYTEAFF; CDR3 DNA: TGTGCCAGTAGTATAGCACCCGGGGAGTACACTGAAGCTTTCTTT
J gene: TRBJ2-3; clone size: -; V gene: TRBV6-1; D gene: -; CDR3 protein: CASSEGGGTDTQYF; CDR3 DNA: TGTGCCAGCAGTGAAGGGGGGGGCACAGATACGCAGTATTTT
J gene: TRBJ2-7; clone size: -; V gene: TRBV6-5; D gene: -; CDR3 protein: CASSFSQGEQYF; CDR3 DNA: TGTGCCAGCAGTTTTTCGCAGGGCGAGCAGTACTTC
J gene: TRBJ2-2; clone size: -; V gene: TRBV3-1/TRBV3-2; D gene: TRBD2; CDR3 protein: CASSPPGLAGVTGELFF; CDR3 DNA: TGTGCCAGCAGCCCCCCGGGACTAGCGGGAGTCACCGGGGAGCTGTTTTTT
J gene: TRBJ2-1; clone size: -; V gene: TRBV7-3; D gene: TRBD1; CDR3 protein: CASSLGTGGRGLGYNEQFF; CDR3 DNA: TGTGCCAGCAGCTTAGGGACAGGGGGCCGGGGACTAGGCTACAATGAGCAGTTCTTC
J gene: TRBJ1-1; clone size: -; V gene: TRBV18; D gene: TRBD1; CDR3 protein: CASSPPQGARMNTEAFF; CDR3 DNA: TGTGCCAGCTCACCACCACAGGGGGCTCGGATGAACACTGAAGCTTTCTTT
J gene: TRBJ1-2; clone size: -; V gene: TRBV6-5; D gene: -; CDR3 protein: CASSYRGQGYGYTF; CDR3 DNA: TGTGCCAGCAGTTATCGTGGGCAGGGGTATGGCTACACCTTC
J gene: TRBJ1-2; clone size: once; V gene: TRBV5-8; D gene: -; CDR3 protein: CASSLLLLHYGYTF; CDR3 DNA: TGTGCCAGCAGCTTACTTCTTCTCCACTATGGCTACACCTTC
J gene: TRBJ1-1; clone size: -; V gene: TRBV28; D gene: -; CDR3 protein: CASSFPYSQVKNTEAFF; CDR3 DNA: TGTGCCAGCAGTTTCCCCTACTCGCAGGTAAAGAACACTGAAGCTTTCTTT
J gene: TRBJ2-1; clone size: -; V gene: TRBV5-1; D gene: -; CDR3 protein: CASSLDGSSYNEQFF; CDR3 DNA: TGCGCCAGCAGCTTGGACGGTAGCTCCTACAATGAGCAGTTCTTC
J gene: TRBJ2-6; clone size: -; V gene: TRBV10-3; D gene: TRBD1; CDR3 protein: CAISDHQGTGSSGANVLTF; CDR3 DNA: TGTGCCATCAGTGACCACCAAGGGACAGGGTCGTCTGGGGCCAACGTCCTGACTTTC
J gene: TRBJ2-7; clone size: -; V gene: TRBV5-5; D gene: TRBD2; CDR3 protein: CASSLDPPSGTYEQYF; CDR3 DNA: TGTGCCAGCAGCTTGGATCCCCCTAGCGGTACCTACGAGCAGTACTTC
J gene: TRBJ2-7; clone size: -; V gene: TRBV5-1; D gene: -; CDR3 protein: CASSLDRVKYEQYF; CDR3 DNA: TGCGCCAGCAGCTTGGACAGGGTCAAATACGAGCAGTACTTC
J gene: TRBJ1-1; clone size: -; V gene: TRBV6-5; D gene: -; CDR3 protein: CASRREAEAFF; CDR3 DNA: TGTGCCAGCAGGCGAGAGGCTGAAGCTTTCTTT
J gene: TRBJ2-4; clone size: -; V gene: TRBV3-1/TRBV3-2; D gene: -; CDR3 protein: CASSPQTRRENIQYF; CDR3 DNA: TGTGCCAGCAGCCCGCAGACTAGACGGGAAAACATTCAGTACTTC
J gene: TRBJ2-7; clone size: -; V gene: TRBV7-3; D gene: TRBD2; CDR3 protein: CASSLGPSGSYEQYF; CDR3 DNA: TGTGCCAGCAGCTTAGGTCCTAGCGGGAGTTACGAGCAGTACTTC
J gene: TRBJ2-1; clone size: few; V gene: TRBV18; D gene: TRBD2; CDR3 protein: CASSPLAGSEQFF; CDR3 DNA: TGTGCCAGCTCACCCCTAGCGGGAAGTGAGCAGTTCTTC
J gene: TRBJ2-3; clone size: -; V gene: TRBV18; D gene: TRBD2; CDR3 protein: CASSPLGLVADTQYF; CDR3 DNA: TGTGCCAGCTCACCTCTGGGACTAGTGGCAGATACGCAGTATTTT
J gene: TRBJ1-5; clone size: -; V gene: TRBV2; D gene: -; CDR3 protein: CASSLGGGQPQHF; CDR3 DNA: TGTGCCAGCAGTCTCGGGGGAGGCCAGCCCCAGCATTTT
J gene: TRBJ2-1; clone size: once; V gene: TRBV5-6; D gene: TRBD2; CDR3 protein: CASSTPGLAYNEQFF; CDR3 DNA: TGTGCCAGCAGCACACCGGGACTAGCTTACAATGAGCAGTTCTTC
J gene: TRBJ1-2; clone size: -; V gene: TRBV10-3; D gene: -; CDR3 protein: CAITSGAASEYGYTF; CDR3 DNA: TGTGCCATCACTAGCGGGGCTGCTTCTGAGTATGGCTACACCTTC
J gene: TRBJ2-5; clone size: -; V gene: TRBV7-2; D gene: -; CDR3 protein: CASSLVGGGIQETQYF; CDR3 DNA: TGTGCCAGCAGCTTAGTTGGAGGAGGAATCCAAGAGACCCAGTACTTC
J gene: TRBJ2-2; clone size: -; V gene: TRBV6-5; D gene: -; CDR3 protein: CASSKQGLVTGELFF; CDR3 DNA: TGTGCCAGCAGTAAACAGGGCTTGGTGACCGGGGAGCTGTTTTTT
J gene: TRBJ1-4; clone size: -; V gene: TRBV7-9; D gene: -; CDR3 protein: CASSLGIAALEKLFF; CDR3 DNA: TGTGCCAGCAGCTTAGGGATTGCGGCGCTTGAAAAACTGTTTTTT
J gene: TRBJ2-1; clone size: -; V gene: TRBV7-2; D gene: -; CDR3 protein: CASSLVGGAGSNEQFF; CDR3 DNA: TGTGCCAGCAGCTTAGTAGGGGGAGCTGGGTCGAATGAGCAGTTCTTC
J gene: TRBJ2-7; clone size: -; V gene: TRBV5-1; D gene: -; CDR3 protein: CASSPGTSSSYEQYF; CDR3 DNA: TGCGCCAGCAGCCCCGGGACTTCTAGCTCCTACGAGCAGTACTTC
J gene: TRBJ1-2; clone size: -; V gene: TRBV5-1; D gene: TRBD1; CDR3 protein: CASSLVQGATNGYTF; CDR3 DNA: TGCGCCAGCAGCTTAGTCCAGGGGGCTACAAACGGCTACACCTTC
J gene: TRBJ2-7; clone size: -; V gene: TRBV28; D gene: -; CDR3 protein: CASSRSPAVGLYEQYF; CDR3 DNA: TGTGCCAGCAGCCGATCCCCAGCGGTTGGATTGTACGAGCAGTACTTC
J gene: TRBJ2-7; clone size: -; V gene: TRBV7-9; D gene: -; CDR3 protein: CASSSRVYEQYF; CDR3 DNA: TGTGCCAGCAGCTCCAGGGTCTACGAGCAGTACTTC
J gene: TRBJ2-2; clone size: once; V gene: TRBV5-1; D gene: -; CDR3 protein: CASSLIPFPGELFF; CDR3 DNA: TGCGCCAGCAGCTTGATTCCATTTCCCGGGGAGCTGTTTTTT
J gene: TRBJ2-3; clone size: -; V gene: TRBV7-2; D gene: TRBD2; CDR3 protein: CASSRGGAVTDTQYF; CDR3 DNA: TGTGCCAGCAGCCGCGGGGGGGCCGTCACAGATACGCAGTATTTT
J gene: TRBJ2-7; clone size: -; V gene: TRBV2; D gene: -; CDR3 protein: CASSESVPYEQYF; CDR3 DNA: TGTGCCAGCAGTGAATCGGTCCCCTACGAGCAGTACTTC
J gene: TRBJ2-5; clone size: -; V gene: TRBV19; D gene: TRBD2; CDR3 protein: CASSTPLAASQETQYF; CDR3 DNA: TGTGCCAGTAGCACCCCGCTAGCGGCCTCTCAAGAGACCCAGTACTTC
J gene: TRBJ2-1; clone size: -; V gene: TRBV5-4; D gene: TRBD2; CDR3 protein: CASTGETSGSYNEQFF; CDR3 DNA: TGTGCCAGCACAGGTGAGACTAGCGGGAGTTACAATGAGCAGTTCTTC
J gene: TRBJ2-7; clone size: -; V gene: TRBV10-3; D gene: TRBD1; CDR3 protein: CAISESDRGVYEQYF; CDR3 DNA: TGTGCCATCAGTGAGTCCGACAGGGGAGTCTACGAGCAGTACTTC
J gene: TRBJ1-1; clone size: -; V gene: TRBV3-1/TRBV3-2; D gene: TRBD1; CDR3 protein: CASSQTGQGAEAFF; CDR3 DNA: TGTGCCAGCAGCCAAACGGGACAGGGCGCTGAAGCTTTCTTT